This T cell receptor (beta chain) was identified during a study of blood T cells in healthy people across ages. Across the whole study: Template switching captured about one barcoded beta molecule per two T cells. Overall study findings and caveats: Among long-lived donors, naive CD4+ cells were more numerous and diversity higher than in aged donors.

The second PCR ran roughly 7 to 12 cycles with a sample-barcoded 5' primer and J-beta primers. Every sample gave at least 2.5 million paired-end reads containing CDR3. TCRdb reprocessed the 5' RACE reads with MiXCR, giving one entry per CDR3 protein. The sample includes over a million distinct CDR3 sequences, 40% to 45% of them seen just once. Isolation per sample recovered at least 6 million PBMCs. On this clonotype itself: Its antigen is currently unknown.

The sequenced material came from blood. The TCR was taken from a woman younger than 30 in good health.

The CDR3 nucleotides read TGTGCCAGCAGTGAATTGGTAGGGCAGTTCTTC. Translation gives CASSELVGQFF. The chain employs TRBV25-1 and TRBJ2-1, with D unclear. CDR1 MGHDK and CDR2 SYGVNS come from the germline V gene. The ends were cut back, 1 base at V and 12 bases at J, with 7 bases in the middle. This CDR3 has 11 amino acids.